These T cell receptor beta chains were read from a single sample in a study of shared clonotypes between healthy human individuals. Only in-frame clones appear in the TCRdb table, and some are missing; sequencing was by immunoSEQ multiplex PCR. The repertoire holds about 2.3 million clones, with over 90% as singletons. Specimen: naive CD4+ T cells from PBMCs. These receptors all stem from a man aged 18 to 35 in good health. Some clones in this sample may be carry-over from other donors' samples. CDR3s include the opening cysteine and the closing phenylalanine or tryptophan. Each record gives: D gene, J gene, V gene, clone size, CDR3 DNA, CDR3 protein. D genes are given only for firm matches. Size is stated for part of the rows, as once, few or many counts, or as a class when the clone is expanded.

d_call: TRBD1; j_call: TRBJ1-3; v_call: TRBV15; clone_size: NA; cdr3_nt: TGTGCCACCAGCAGAGGTGGGACAGTCTCTGGAAACACCATATATTTT; cdr3_aa: CATSRGGTVSGNTIYF
d_call: TRBD1; j_call: TRBJ1-2; v_call: TRBV6-1; clone_size: NA; cdr3_nt: TGTGCCAGCAGTGACGGACAGGGGCCGTGGGGCTACACCTTC; cdr3_aa: CASSDGQGPWGYTF
d_call: NA; j_call: TRBJ2-1; v_call: TRBV12-5; clone_size: NA; cdr3_nt: TGTGCTAGTGGTTTGGGGGTTGGGGGCCCCTACAATGAGCAGTTCTTC; cdr3_aa: CASGLGVGGPYNEQFF
d_call: NA; j_call: TRBJ1-1; v_call: TRBV12-5; clone_size: NA; cdr3_nt: TGTGCTAGTGCGGAGAGAGGAATGAACACTGAAGCTTTCTTT; cdr3_aa: CASAERGMNTEAFF
d_call: NA; j_call: TRBJ1-1; v_call: TRBV20-1; clone_size: NA; cdr3_nt: TGCAGTGCTAGAAAGCAGGGTGAAGCTTTCTTT; cdr3_aa: CSARKQGEAFF
d_call: NA; j_call: TRBJ2-2; v_call: TRBV5-6; clone_size: NA; cdr3_nt: TGTGCCAGCAGCCCCTCAAGATCAAGGAACACCGGGGAGCTGTTTTTT; cdr3_aa: CASSPSRSRNTGELFF
d_call: NA; j_call: TRBJ2-3; v_call: TRBV7-3; clone_size: once; cdr3_nt: TGTGCCAGCAGCTTAACCGCCTTTACAGGAGATACGCAGTATTTT; cdr3_aa: CASSLTAFTGDTQYF
d_call: TRBD1; j_call: TRBJ1-1; v_call: TRBV10-3; clone_size: NA; cdr3_nt: TGTGCCAGCGAGGGGGCGGGCACTGAAGCTTTCTTT; cdr3_aa: CASEGAGTEAFF
d_call: NA; j_call: TRBJ2-7; v_call: TRBV19; clone_size: NA; cdr3_nt: TGTGCCAGTAGGAAGACACTAAGGAGCCTCGAGCAGTACTTC; cdr3_aa: CASRKTLRSLEQYF
d_call: TRBD2; j_call: TRBJ2-3; v_call: TRBV5-4; clone_size: NA; cdr3_nt: TGTGCCAGCAGCTTGATAGCGGGGGGCACAGATACGCAGTATTTT; cdr3_aa: CASSLIAGGTDTQYF
d_call: NA; j_call: TRBJ2-6; v_call: TRBV5-1; clone_size: NA; cdr3_nt: TGCGCCAGCAGCTTGGAAGGGGCGAGAGGGGCCAACGTCCTGACTTTC; cdr3_aa: CASSLEGARGANVLTF
d_call: TRBD1; j_call: TRBJ1-2; v_call: TRBV28; clone_size: NA; cdr3_nt: TGTGCCAGCAGTTCCCCCCCCGGACAGGGCCATTATGGCTACACCTTC; cdr3_aa: CASSSPPGQGHYGYTF
d_call: NA; j_call: TRBJ2-1; v_call: TRBV7-6; clone_size: NA; cdr3_nt: TGTGCCAGCAGCGCTCTTGGACACTACAATGAGCAGTTCTTC; cdr3_aa: CASSALGHYNEQFF
d_call: NA; j_call: TRBJ1-1; v_call: TRBV29-1; clone_size: few; cdr3_nt: TGCAGCGGGAGGGATAATGGTGCGGCTTTCTTT; cdr3_aa: CSGRDNGAAFF
d_call: TRBD1; j_call: TRBJ2-7; v_call: TRBV10-2; clone_size: NA; cdr3_nt: TGCGCCAGCAGTGCGACAGGGACCTACGAGCAGTACTTC; cdr3_aa: CASSATGTYEQYF
d_call: TRBD2; j_call: TRBJ2-1; v_call: TRBV6-1; clone_size: NA; cdr3_nt: TGTGCCAGCAGACTAGCGGGAGCATATGAGCAGTTCTTC; cdr3_aa: CASRLAGAYEQFF
d_call: NA; j_call: TRBJ1-5; v_call: TRBV28; clone_size: NA; cdr3_nt: TGTGCCAGCAGGGGGAGGGGCACATGGAGCAATCAGCCCCAGCATTTT; cdr3_aa: CASRGRGTWSNQPQHF
d_call: NA; j_call: TRBJ1-4; v_call: TRBV4-2; clone_size: NA; cdr3_nt: TGTGCCAGCAGCCAACTAGGCTCTAATGAAAAACTGTTTTTT; cdr3_aa: CASSQLGSNEKLFF
d_call: NA; j_call: TRBJ2-2; v_call: TRBV2; clone_size: NA; cdr3_nt: TGTGCCAGCAGCATAGAATACAGGGTCACCGGGGAGCTGTTTTTT; cdr3_aa: CASSIEYRVTGELFF
d_call: TRBD1; j_call: TRBJ2-2; v_call: TRBV7-9; clone_size: NA; cdr3_nt: TGTGCCACCGAACTAACAGGGGCCGGGGAGCTGTTTTTT; cdr3_aa: CATELTGAGELFF
d_call: NA; j_call: TRBJ2-1; v_call: TRBV7-2; clone_size: once; cdr3_nt: TGTGCCAGCAGCCCCCCCCGGCTAGGCCCGACGCGTAAGCAGTTCTTC; cdr3_aa: CASSPPRLGPTRKQFF
d_call: NA; j_call: TRBJ1-1; v_call: TRBV7-3; clone_size: NA; cdr3_nt: TGTGCCAGCAGTTCAGGGGTTTACACTGAAGCTTTCTTT; cdr3_aa: CASSSGVYTEAFF
d_call: NA; j_call: TRBJ2-2; v_call: TRBV5-1; clone_size: once; cdr3_nt: TGCGCCAGCAGCCCCACGGCCGGCACCGGGGAGCTGTTTTTT; cdr3_aa: CASSPTAGTGELFF
d_call: NA; j_call: TRBJ1-1; v_call: TRBV28; clone_size: NA; cdr3_nt: TGTGCCAGCAGTCGCCGCCCGGGGGCGGGGAACACTGAAGCTTTCTTT; cdr3_aa: CASSRRPGAGNTEAFF
d_call: TRBD2; j_call: TRBJ2-1; v_call: TRBV5-1; clone_size: NA; cdr3_nt: TGCGCCAGCAGCGGGACTAGCGGGAATGAGCAGTTCTTC; cdr3_aa: CASSGTSGNEQFF
d_call: TRBD2; j_call: TRBJ2-1; v_call: TRBV28; clone_size: once; cdr3_nt: TGTGCCAGCAGTTTAGCTAGCGGGAGTCACACAAATGAGCAGTTCTTC; cdr3_aa: CASSLASGSHTNEQFF
d_call: NA; j_call: TRBJ1-4; v_call: TRBV12-5; clone_size: once; cdr3_nt: TGTGCTAGTGGCATACAGCCAACTAATGAAAAACTGTTTTTT; cdr3_aa: CASGIQPTNEKLFF
d_call: TRBD1; j_call: TRBJ2-5; v_call: TRBV6-1; clone_size: NA; cdr3_nt: TGTGCCAGCAGTAGGGGACAGGGGGAGACCCAGTACTTC; cdr3_aa: CASSRGQGETQYF
d_call: NA; j_call: TRBJ2-3; v_call: TRBV5-1; clone_size: NA; cdr3_nt: TGCGCCAGCAGCTTGGGTCTAGAAAAGAGTATAGATACGCAGTATTTT; cdr3_aa: CASSLGLEKSIDTQYF
d_call: NA; j_call: TRBJ1-3; v_call: TRBV7-9; clone_size: NA; cdr3_nt: TGTGCCAGCAGCACCGACGGGCTTTCTGGAAACACCATATATTTT; cdr3_aa: CASSTDGLSGNTIYF
d_call: NA; j_call: TRBJ2-2; v_call: TRBV28; clone_size: NA; cdr3_nt: TGTGCCAGCAGTTTGACGGGAGAGGGCACCGGGGAGCTGTTTTTT; cdr3_aa: CASSLTGEGTGELFF
d_call: NA; j_call: TRBJ2-2; v_call: TRBV5-1; clone_size: NA; cdr3_nt: TGCGCCAGCAGCTTGGGGACAACGAACACCGGGGAGCTGTTTTTT; cdr3_aa: CASSLGTTNTGELFF
d_call: NA; j_call: TRBJ2-7; v_call: TRBV10-3; clone_size: once; cdr3_nt: TGTGCCATCAAAGGGCCAGGGGACTTGTACGAGCAGTACTTC; cdr3_aa: CAIKGPGDLYEQYF
d_call: NA; j_call: TRBJ1-2; v_call: TRBV15; clone_size: NA; cdr3_nt: TGTGCCACCAGCAGAGATCGGGGGAACTATGGCTACACCTTC; cdr3_aa: CATSRDRGNYGYTF
d_call: NA; j_call: TRBJ2-7; v_call: TRBV5-1; clone_size: NA; cdr3_nt: TGCGCCAGCAGCTTACAACCGGGGGCGAACCAGTACGAGCAGTACTTC; cdr3_aa: CASSLQPGANQYEQYF
d_call: NA; j_call: TRBJ2-7; v_call: TRBV27; clone_size: NA; cdr3_nt: TGTGCCAGCAGTTTATTACCGGGAAACTACGAGCAGTACTTC; cdr3_aa: CASSLLPGNYEQYF
d_call: NA; j_call: TRBJ1-1; v_call: TRBV19; clone_size: NA; cdr3_nt: TGTGCCAGTAGTTGGCAGATGAACACTGAAGCTTTCTTT; cdr3_aa: CASSWQMNTEAFF
d_call: TRBD2; j_call: TRBJ2-1; v_call: TRBV25-1; clone_size: NA; cdr3_nt: TGTGCCAGCAGTTCCTCACTCCTAGCGGATAATGAGCAGTTCTTC; cdr3_aa: CASSSSLLADNEQFF
d_call: NA; j_call: TRBJ1-1; v_call: TRBV2; clone_size: NA; cdr3_nt: TGTGCCAGCGGGGGGAGAACAGGGAGGGGAAACACTGAAGCTTTCTTT; cdr3_aa: CASGGRTGRGNTEAFF
d_call: NA; j_call: TRBJ2-7; v_call: TRBV5-1; clone_size: NA; cdr3_nt: TGCGCCAGCAGCTTGGCCGGCAGTTACGAGCAGTACTTC; cdr3_aa: CASSLAGSYEQYF
d_call: NA; j_call: TRBJ1-1; v_call: TRBV29-1; clone_size: NA; cdr3_nt: TGCAGCGTTATGACAGGTGGGGATACTGAAGCTTTCTTT; cdr3_aa: CSVMTGGDTEAFF
d_call: NA; j_call: TRBJ2-1; v_call: TRBV29-1; clone_size: NA; cdr3_nt: TGCAGCGCGGGACTCTACAATGAGCAGTTCTTC; cdr3_aa: CSAGLYNEQFF
d_call: TRBD2; j_call: TRBJ2-7; v_call: TRBV5-4; clone_size: NA; cdr3_nt: TGTGCCAGCAGCTCCCGGGGACTAGCGGCCTACGAGCAGTACTTC; cdr3_aa: CASSSRGLAAYEQYF
d_call: NA; j_call: TRBJ1-3; v_call: TRBV19; clone_size: once; cdr3_nt: TGTGCCAGTACGGACCGCTTGAACACCATATATTTT; cdr3_aa: CASTDRLNTIYF
d_call: TRBD2; j_call: TRBJ2-7; v_call: TRBV30; clone_size: NA; cdr3_nt: TGTGCCTGGGGCCCCGGGACTACATACGAGCAGTACTTC; cdr3_aa: CAWGPGTTYEQYF
d_call: TRBD2; j_call: TRBJ2-1; v_call: TRBV5-1; clone_size: once; cdr3_nt: TGCGCCAGCAGCCCGCGACTAGCGGGACCCTCCTCCTACAATGAGCAGTTCTTC; cdr3_aa: CASSPRLAGPSSYNEQFF